The 23 T cell receptor beta chains given below trace back to one sample, sequenced in a study of post-analysis software for immune sequencing data. Included in the TCR beta cDNA libraries were unique molecular identifiers. TCRdb redid the calling of the PCR reads with MiXCR, one entry per CDR3 protein. The sample lists some 690,000 distinct CDR3 sequences; 25% to 30% were seen once. These receptors lack a known antigen. General observations from the study: Patients carried five TRBV segments more frequently than controls did, and TRBV5-6, TRBV5-1 and TRBV20-1 were among them.

Material for sequencing was blood. These receptors originate from a girl aged 5-17 years with multiple sclerosis.

The chain uses TRBV20-1 and TRBJ2-3; D is possibly TRBD2 (6 bases). The CDR3 is 18 residues long. Germline V CDR1 and CDR2: DFQATT, SNEGSKA (reference sequence). Trimming pared 4 bases from V and 5 bases from J, leaving 28 bases between. CDR3 sequence (DNA): TGCAGTGCTACTCCTGATTATGAGCGGTCTTTGCGGGAAGATACGCAGTATTTT. Protein: CSATPDYERSLREDTQYF.

V usage is TRBV20-1 and J usage is TRBJ1-1; D unclear. The CDR3 is 9 amino acids. V was trimmed by 2 bases and J by 10 bases, leaving 5 bases between them. Germline assignment: CDR1 DFQATT and CDR2 SNEGSKA (reference sequence). The DNA for the CDR3 is TGCAGTGCTAGATCGGCAGCTTTCTTT. This encodes CSARSAAFF.

The chain joins TRBV20-1 to TRBJ2-1, with D uncertain. The CDR3 has 14 residues. V was trimmed by 2 bases and J by 7 bases, leaving 15 bases between them. CDR1 is DFQATT, CDR2 SNEGSKA, per germline (reference sequence). For the CDR3, the DNA is TGCAGTGCTAGAAGAAGCGCCCGCCGAAATGAGCAGTTCTTC. Amino acids: CSARRSARRNEQFF.

This clonotype was picked up a small number of times. The chain is built from TRBV7-9 and TRBJ2-6, with D perhaps assigned TRBD1 or TRBD2 (5 bases each). Germline loops: CDR1 SEHNR, CDR2 FQNEAQ (reference sequence). This CDR3 spans 16 amino acids. The V end lost 1 base, the J end lost 4 bases, and 11 bases lay between the germline ends. The CDR3 loop reads CASSLVLGTGANVLTF. In DNA, the CDR3 is TGTGCCAGCAGCTTAGTACTGGGGACCGGGGCCAACGTCCTGACTTTC.

This sequence joins TRBV6-5 and TRBJ2-4; 12 nucleotides align to TRBD2. The end of the DNA is better explained by TRBJ2-7, so the J call may be wrong. Looked up from germline, CDR1 is MNHEY and CDR2 is SVGAGI. This CDR3 region has 15 residues. CDR3 in amino acids: CASSAIWTSGIEQYF. In DNA form, the CDR3 reads TGTGCCAGCAGTGCCATTTGGACTAGCGGGATCGAGCAGTACTTC.

The rearrangement uses TRBV29-1 and TRBJ2-5; 10 bases are a match to TRBD1. Germline V gene sequence: CDR1 SQVTM, CDR2 ANQGSEA. The CDR3 extends over 17 amino acids. Trimming at V came to 1 base and at J to 0 bases, leaving 8 bases not matched to a gene. The CDR3 sequence: CSVEATGGEWYQETQYF. In DNA form, the CDR3 reads TGCAGCGTTGAAGCGACAGGGGGCGAATGGTACCAAGAGACCCAGTACTTC.

The chain carries TRBV5-1 and TRBJ2-3; D not certain. Trimming took 1 base from V and 2 from J, leaving 14 bases between them. The CDR3 is 16 amino acids. CDR1 SGHRS and CDR2 YFSETQ come from the germline V gene. The CDR3 loop is CASSLLDGSSTDTQYF. The CDR3 nucleotides read TGCGCCAGCAGCTTGTTAGACGGTTCGTCCACAGATACGCAGTATTTT.

This clonotype has at least ten counts. The chain couples TRBV29-1 to TRBJ2-1; no clear D. This CDR3 comprises 14 residues. Germline CDR1 reads SQVTM; CDR2 reads ANQGSEA. The V and J ends lost 7 bases and 4 bases respectively, with 17 bases between them. The CDR3: CSAGPRAEYNEQFF. The CDR3 region has the DNA TGCAGCGCTGGACCTCGGGCGGAGTACAATGAGCAGTTCTTC.

This clonotype was detected a few times. The chain couples TRBV6-2 or TRBV6-3 to TRBJ2-1; D may be TRBD1 (6 bases). Trimming cost V 0 bases and J 8 bases, with 11 bases left between them. CDR3 length equals 14 residues. Germline V CDR1 and CDR2: MNHEY, SVGEGT. The CDR3 here is CASSYSRPGDEQFF. The DNA for the CDR3 is TGTGCCAGCAGTTACTCTCGGCCAGGGGATGAGCAGTTCTTC.

The chain is built from TRBV20-1 and TRBJ2-1; 9 bases are shared with TRBD2. The V gene end was trimmed by 4 bases and the J gene end by 4 bases; junction bases not matched to a gene: 5. CDR3 length equals 14 residues. The germline gives CDR1 DFQATT, CDR2 SNEGSKA (reference sequence). Here the CDR3 reads CSAITSGGYNEQFF. CDR3 sequence (DNA): TGCAGTGCTATTACCAGCGGGGGGTACAATGAGCAGTTCTTC.

Only a few counts were recorded for this clonotype. This rearrangement joins TRBV20-1 to TRBJ2-5; 9 bases agree with TRBD2. The CDR3 runs 15 residues. V trimming: 6 bases; J trimming: 2 bases; junction bases outside the gene matches: 10. Germline CDR1 and CDR2: DFQATT and SNEGSKA (reference sequence). The CDR3 is CSAWSLAGMQETQYF. The CDR3 coding sequence is TGCAGTGCCTGGTCGCTAGCGGGGATGCAAGAGACCCAGTACTTC.

The chain is built from TRBV12-3 or TRBV12-4 and TRBJ1-1; tentatively, D is TRBD1 (6 bases). Trimming took off 6 bases at V and 9 bases at J, with 17 bases between the two ends. The CDR3 runs 13 residues. The CDR3 here is CASRASPTGKAFF. DNA of the CDR3: TGTGCCAGCAGAGCTTCACCGACAGGAAAAGCTTTCTTT.

The chain is built from TRBV6-1 and TRBJ2-7, with 12 bases that match TRBD2. Germline CDR1 MNHNS, CDR2 SASEGT. Trimming removed 1 base from V and 0 bases from J; junction bases left unmatched: 7. The CDR3 has 18 residues. CDR3 sequence: CASSEGLAGVLLSYEQYF. The CDR3 bases are TGTGCCAGCAGTGAAGGACTAGCGGGAGTCCTACTCTCCTACGAGCAGTACTTC.

V is TRBV29-1 and J is TRBJ1-4; 9 bases line up with TRBD1. With 7 bases clipped from V and 1 base from J, the junction kept 4 bases outside the gene matches. Germline assignment: CDR1 SQVTM and CDR2 ANQGSEA. CDR3 size: 14 residues. Here the CDR3 reads CSGMDRGTNEKLFF. The CDR3 DNA reads as TGCAGCGGCATGGACAGGGGAACTAATGAAAAACTGTTTTTT. Filled out from reference TRBV29-1 and TRBJ1-4, the complete variable domain reads SAVISQKPSRDICQRGTSLTIQCQVDSQVTMMFWYRQQPGQSLTLIATANQGSEATYESGFVIDKFPISRPNLTFSTLTVSNMSPEDSSIYLCSGMDRGTNEKLFFGSGTQLSVL.

The V and J genes are TRBV13 and TRBJ1-2; D uncertain. This CDR3 spans 14 amino acids. The V gene's germline CDR1 is PRHDT and CDR2 FYEKMQ (reference sequence). The V end was cut by 0 bases, the J end by 5 bases, with 10 bases between. The DNA of the CDR3 is TGTGCCAGCAGCTTAGGACGGCTACTTTATGGCTACACCTTC. This gives the protein CASSLGRLLYGYTF.

This clonotype was recorded a few times. The chain carries TRBV9 and TRBJ2-5, with TRBD1 as a possible D gene (6 bases). CDR1 and CDR2 from the germline V gene are SGDLS and YYNGEE. CDR3 length equals 15 residues. With 0 bases removed from V and 5 bases from J, the gap between germline ends came to 14 bases. The CDR3: CASSVVRGEWETQYF. CDR3 bases: TGTGCCAGCAGCGTAGTCAGGGGCGAGTGGGAGACCCAGTACTTC.

This chain joins TRBV11-2 and TRBJ2-4; D may be TRBD2 (6 bases). V was shortened by 5 bases and J by 4 bases, with 18 bases between the two germline ends. This CDR3 is 16 amino acids long. In germline, CDR1 is SGHAT, CDR2 FQNNGV. The CDR3 DNA reads as TGTGCCAGCAGCCCAGCCGGCGGGACCCTTAAAAACATTCAGTACTTC. Translating gives CASSPAGGTLKNIQYF.

This chain connects TRBV27 to TRBJ1-5, with a weak D call TRBD1 (5 bases). The CDR3 is 16 amino acids. Between the trimmed V and J ends, which lost 6 bases and 1 base, there was a span of 16 bases. Germline loops: CDR1 MNHEY, CDR2 SMNVEV (reference sequence). CDR3 region: CASREPGGGSNQPQHF. For the CDR3, the DNA is TGTGCCAGCAGAGAACCCGGGGGAGGGAGCAATCAGCCCCAGCATTTT.

In DNA form, the CDR3 reads TGCAGCGTTGTCTCGGGACAGTCTAATGAAAAACTGTTTTTT. It specifies CSVVSGQSNEKLFF. This chain connects TRBV29-1 to TRBJ1-4, with 7 bases fitting TRBD1. CDR3 length: 14 residues. Germline V gene lookup returns CDR1 SQVTM and CDR2 ANQGSEA. Losses at the gene ends were 4 bases for V and 3 bases for J; bases not matched to a gene: 5.

This clonotype was detected a few times. The chain has TRBV20-1 and TRBJ1-2; D is ambiguous. The CDR3 consists of 13 residues. CDR1 is DFQATT and CDR2 is SNEGSKA in the germline V gene (reference sequence). Deletions cut 1 base from V and 0 bases from J, with 6 bases between. The CDR3: CSARAKANYGYTF. The CDR3 DNA follows: TGCAGTGCTAGAGCAAAGGCTAACTATGGCTACACCTTC.

This clonotype was counted a few times. The chain has TRBV6-5 and TRBJ1-2; the match to TRBD1 covers 8 bases. Germline V gene data show CDR1 as MNHEY and CDR2 as SVGAGI. J was trimmed by 2 bases and V by 0 bases; bases with no gene match: 2. The CDR3 has 15 residues. DNA for the CDR3: TGTGCCAGCAGTTACTCTAGACAGGGGAACTATGGCTACACCTTC. It yields the protein CASSYSRQGNYGYTF.

V and J are TRBV20-1 and TRBJ2-2, with 10 bases matching TRBD2. The CDR3 runs 17 residues. The germline CDR1 and CDR2 sequences are DFQATT and SNEGSKA (reference sequence). Trimming took 5 bases from V and 4 from J; bases not matched to a gene: 13. CDR3 DNA: TGCAGTGCTGCCGGGACTAGCGTCTTCCGTGGCACCGGGGAGCTGTTTTTT. It translates to CSAAGTSVFRGTGELFF.

This sequence joins TRBV15 and TRBJ1-6; 8 bases are shared with TRBD1. V gave up 0 bases and J gave up 7 bases; unmatched junction bases: 2. The CDR3 has 15 residues. Germline V lookup: CDR1 LNHNV, CDR2 YYDKDF (reference sequence). CDR3 sequence: CATSRDRGQNSPLHF. CDR3 nucleotides: TGTGCCACCAGCAGAGACAGGGGGCAGAATTCACCCCTCCACTTT.